These 18 T cell receptor beta chains came from one sample sequenced in a study of CD8 T cells in Susac syndrome (dated by TCRdb to about 2019). Preparation of the library involved the immunoSEQ multiplex PCR assay. RNA was extracted using the RNeasy kit, and about 0.5 to 1 ug of the RNA was reverse transcribed with random hexamers. The public reads were reprocessed in TCRdb via fastp at Q25 and MiXCR, keeping in-frame beta chains. A single entry per CDR3 protein holds the most common genes and DNA from its merged rows. The sample profile shows some 130,000 distinct CDR3 sequences; roughly 94% of them were found once. About 0.13% of the sample rests with the top ten. What was sequenced was CD4+ T cells from PBMCs. The receptors shown here come from a human donor with multiple sclerosis.

The gene calls are TRBV27 and TRBJ1-2; D might be TRBD1 (5 bases). The germline V gene encodes CDR1 MNHEY and CDR2 SMNVEV (reference sequence). The ends were cut back, 2 bases at V and 5 bases at J, with 12 bases in the middle. The CDR3 runs 14 residues. The CDR3 protein is CASSLEAGAYGYTF. CDR3 nucleotides: TGTGCCAGCAGTTTAGAGGCCGGGGCATATGGCTACACCTTC.

This chain connects TRBV10-3 to TRBJ2-7; no clear D gene. The CDR3 length is 13 residues. CDR1 ENHRY and CDR2 SYGVKD come from the germline V gene. V was pared by 10 bases and J by 1 base, with 14 bases between. This chain's CDR3 is CATRTSRSYEQYF. The CDR3 DNA reads TGTGCCACCCGGACGTCCCGGTCCTACGAGCAGTACTTC.

This chain connects TRBV24-1 to TRBJ2-7; 8 bases are a match to TRBD1. Germline lookup yields CDR1 KGHDR and CDR2 SFDVKD. Losses at the gene ends were 3 bases for V and 2 bases for J; bases not matched to a gene: 5. The CDR3 is 15 residues long. The CDR3 loop reads CATSDIGQGTYEQYF. DNA for the CDR3: TGTGCCACCAGTGATATCGGACAGGGCACCTACGAGCAGTACTTC.

This clonotype was observed a single time. The V gene is TRBV6-2 or TRBV6-3, the J gene TRBJ2-1, with 9 bases identical to TRBD2. Germline loops: CDR1 MNHEY, CDR2 SVGEGT. The CDR3 has 15 residues. V was pared by 3 bases and J by 5 bases, with 5 bases of the junction left unmatched. This chain's CDR3 is CASSYSPSGNNEQFF. As DNA, the CDR3 is TGTGCCAGCAGTTATTCGCCTAGCGGGAACAATGAGCAGTTCTTC.

The gene calls are TRBV4-1 and TRBJ1-5, with D tentatively TRBD1 (5 bases). Trimming stripped 1 base from V and 3 bases from J, with 13 bases between. Per germline, CDR1 MGHRA and CDR2 YSYEKL. CDR3 length: 16 residues. This CDR3 is CASSQVGERTNQPQHF. The CDR3 nucleotides are TGCGCCAGCAGCCAAGTGGGGGAGCGGACCAATCAGCCCCAGCATTTT.

The V gene is TRBV18, the J gene TRBJ1-2, with D possibly matching TRBD1 (5 bases). Per the germline V gene, CDR1 is KGHSH and CDR2 is LQKENI. This CDR3 comprises 13 residues. Trimming pared 1 base from V and 3 bases from J, leaving 6 bases between. The CDR3 loop is CASSPLGDYGYTF. CDR3 in DNA: TGTGCCAGCTCACCACTGGGGGACTATGGCTACACCTTC.

The V gene is TRBV9, the J gene TRBJ2-7; 10 nucleotides agree with TRBD1. The germline gives CDR1 SGDLS, CDR2 YYNGEE. V was pared by 2 bases and J by 5 bases, with 4 bases of the junction left unmatched. The CDR3 is 14 residues long. CDR3 in amino acids: CASSVTTGGDEQYF. The CDR3, as DNA: TGTGCCAGCAGCGTCACGACAGGGGGCGACGAGCAGTACTTC.

CDR3 loop: CAWSVGREYGYTF. CDR3 DNA sequence: TGTGCCTGGAGTGTCGGCAGGGAATATGGCTACACCTTC. The chain links TRBV30 to TRBJ1-2; weak D call: TRBD1 (5 bases). The germline V gene has CDR1 GTSNPN and CDR2 SVGIG (reference sequence). The CDR3 runs to 13 residues. Trimming removed 0 bases from V and 5 bases from J, with 10 bases in between.

This chain connects TRBV14 to TRBJ1-1, with TRBD1 as a possible D gene (5 bases). Trimming stripped 0 bases from V and 4 bases from J, with 15 bases between. This CDR3 has 16 amino acids. The germline gives CDR1 SGHDN, CDR2 FVKESK. The CDR3 protein is CASSQDPGLRSTEAFF. In nucleotides, the CDR3 is TGTGCCAGCAGCCAAGACCCAGGGCTTAGAAGCACTGAAGCTTTCTTT.

V and J are TRBV11-2 and TRBJ1-1; D ambiguous. The CDR3 totals 16 residues. The germline V gene has CDR1 SGHAT and CDR2 FQNNGV. Deletions cut 4 bases from V and 3 bases from J, with 18 bases between. CDR3 sequence: CASSSEHHPRDTEAFF. CDR3 DNA sequence: TGTGCCAGCAGCTCCGAACATCACCCAAGGGACACTGAAGCTTTCTTT.

The chain combines TRBV20-1 with TRBJ2-2; D unclear. The V and J ends lost 3 bases and 6 bases respectively, with 11 bases between them. The CDR3 spans 13 residues. CDR1 is DFQATT, CDR2 SNEGSKA, per germline (reference sequence). The CDR3, as DNA: TGCAGTGCTAGCCCCTTAGGCGCCGGGGAGCTGTTTTTT. It encodes CSASPLGAGELFF.

The rearrangement uses TRBV20-1 and TRBJ1-2, with D perhaps TRBD1 (5 bases). This CDR3 has 14 residues. Trimming shortened V by 0 bases and J by 4 bases, and 12 bases separated the two germline ends. Per the germline V gene, CDR1 is DFQATT and CDR2 is SNEGSKA (reference sequence). The CDR3 region is CSARESRVVYGYTF. CDR3 nucleotide sequence: TGCAGTGCTAGAGAAAGCAGGGTGGTCTATGGCTACACCTTC.

The chain links TRBV7-9 to TRBJ2-3, with a possible D match to TRBD2 (6 bases). V was trimmed by 5 bases and J by 0 bases, leaving 15 bases between them. The CDR3 loop spans 16 amino acids. Looked up from germline, CDR1 is SEHNR and CDR2 is FQNEAQ (reference sequence). The CDR3 sequence is CASSRDSPRSTDTQYF. CDR3 nucleotides: TGTGCCAGCAGCCGGGACTCACCTAGGAGCACAGATACGCAGTATTTT.

The V and J genes are TRBV5-6 and TRBJ2-3; D is unresolved. CDR3 size: 13 residues. Germline CDR1 is SGHDT and CDR2 is YYEEEE. V lost 5 bases, J lost 3 bases, and 10 bases lay in between. The DNA for the CDR3 is TGTGCCAGCAGAACTACCGGGACAGATACGCAGTATTTT. This sequence encodes CASRTTGTDTQYF.

V gene TRBV30 combines with J gene TRBJ2-2, with D possibly being TRBD1 (5 bases). Trimming pared 2 bases from V and 7 bases from J, leaving 14 bases between. The CDR3 is made up of 14 amino acids. The V gene's germline CDR1 is GTSNPN and CDR2 SVGIG (reference sequence). CDR3 in amino acids: CAWSRRASIGELFF. In DNA form, the CDR3 reads TGTGCCTGGAGTCGCAGGGCTAGTATCGGGGAGCTGTTTTTT.

V gene TRBV7-2 combines with J gene TRBJ2-7; 11 nucleotides align to TRBD2. In germline, CDR1 is SGHTA, CDR2 FQGNSA. V lost 5 bases and J lost 3; bases outside the gene matches: 3. This CDR3 spans 14 amino acids. The chain's CDR3 is CASSLSGGGYEQYF. CDR3 nucleotide sequence: TGTGCCAGCAGCCTTAGCGGGGGGGGCTACGAGCAGTACTTC.

The chain carries TRBV7-2 and TRBJ2-5, with D perhaps TRBD2 (5 bases). The CDR3 length is 13 residues. Germline-derived CDR1 and CDR2 are SGHTA and FQGNSA. V lost 6 bases and J 1 base, leaving 9 bases between the germline ends. DNA of the CDR3: TGTGCCAGCAGTCGGGGAAGCCAAGAGACCCAGTACTTC. Its protein product is CASSRGSQETQYF.

This clonotype was detected only a few times. The rearrangement links TRBV5-1 to TRBJ2-7, with D possibly being TRBD1 (5 bases). CDR3 length: 14 amino acids. CDR1 is SGHRS, CDR2 YFSETQ, per germline. Trimming removed 5 bases from V and 6 bases from J, with 18 bases in between. The CDR3 DNA reads TGCGCCAGCAGTTCGGACACACTCAACGCCGAGCAGTACTTC. Translation gives CASSSDTLNAEQYF.